Each of the 3 T cell receptor beta chains below was sequenced from the same sample in a study of OX40 agonist ivuxolimab in advanced cancers. The method was immunoSEQ multiplex PCR; TCRdb's version includes in-frame clones alone and lacks a portion of them. The data hold 73,000 or so clones, with over 75% observed a single time. This material consisted of CD4+ or CD8+ T cells sorted from blood, taken in a trial of the OX40 agonist ivuxolimab. These receptors were collected from an adult with an advanced solid tumor such as melanoma, head and neck, liver or kidney cancer.

The chain is built from TRBV18 and TRBJ2-1; the D gene is possibly TRBD2 (5 bases). The CDR3 is 14 residues long. Germline CDR1 KGHSH, CDR2 LQKENI. V was cut by 3 bases and J by 2 bases, with 8 bases left in between. This CDR3 reads CASSPTGTYNEQFF. In DNA, the CDR3 is TGTGCCAGCTCACCCACCGGGACCTACAATGAGCAGTTCTTC.

The chain uses TRBV6-6 and TRBJ2-5; possibly TRBD1 for D (6 bases). V gave up 6 bases and J gave up 0 bases, with 8 bases separating them. The CDR3 spans 13 residues. Germline V gene lookup returns CDR1 MNHNY and CDR2 SVGAGI (reference sequence). CDR3 in amino acids: CASRGQHQETQYF. The CDR3 DNA sequence: TGTGCCAGCAGAGGACAGCACCAAGAGACCCAGTACTTC.

This chain uses TRBV6-5 with TRBJ2-2; a possible D gene is TRBD2 (6 bases). The V gene lost 6 bases and the J gene lost 2 bases, with 10 bases spanning the gap. Germline CDR1 and CDR2: MNHEY and SVGAGI. There are 14 residues in the CDR3. The CDR3 reads CASRPGLNTGELFF. The CDR3 bases are TGTGCCAGCAGGCCGGGACTTAACACCGGGGAGCTGTTTTTT.